This TCR beta chain was found in a study of molecular identifiers for immune sequencing clone quantification. The overall study: In replicates, RNA from about 20,000 or 100,000 naive CD8 cells was split five ways, four sequenced.

TCRdb recomputed calls from the PCR reads with MiXCR, one row per CDR3 protein. This table has 300,000 to 400,000 distinct CDR3 sequences, 24% appearing once. Trimming pared 0 bases from V and 6 bases from J, leaving 3 bases between. This CDR3 spans 12 amino acids. The V gene's germline CDR1 is WSHSY and CDR2 SAAADI. General observations from the study: In naive cells, under 1% of molecules belonged to clones above 20 RNA copies, against over 97% in effector cells.

This clonotype came up a few times. Its target is not known. The chain couples TRBV10-2 to TRBJ1-5; D not certain. Material for sequencing was naive CD8+ T cells from blood, with Jurkat cell RNA spiked in. The subset here: FACS-sorted CD8+CD4-CCR7+CD45RA+ naive T cells. This TCR was recovered from a human donor in good health. Some libraries in this study had Jurkat cell RNA spiked in. CDR3 bases: TGCGCCAGCAGTGAGTCTCTTCAGCCCCAGCATTTT. Its protein is CASSESLQPQHF.